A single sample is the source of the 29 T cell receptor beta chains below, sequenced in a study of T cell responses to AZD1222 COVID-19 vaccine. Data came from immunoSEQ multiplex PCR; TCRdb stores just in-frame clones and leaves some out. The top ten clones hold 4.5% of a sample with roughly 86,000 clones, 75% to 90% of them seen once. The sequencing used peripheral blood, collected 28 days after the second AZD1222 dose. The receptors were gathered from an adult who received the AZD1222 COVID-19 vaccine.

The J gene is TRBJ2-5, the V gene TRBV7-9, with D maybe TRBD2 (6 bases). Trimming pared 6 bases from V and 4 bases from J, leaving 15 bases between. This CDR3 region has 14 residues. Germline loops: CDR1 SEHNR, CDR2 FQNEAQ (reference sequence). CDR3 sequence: CASRAGLISETQYF. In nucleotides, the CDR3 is TGTGCCAGCAGGGCGGGACTTATCTCAGAGACCCAGTACTTC.

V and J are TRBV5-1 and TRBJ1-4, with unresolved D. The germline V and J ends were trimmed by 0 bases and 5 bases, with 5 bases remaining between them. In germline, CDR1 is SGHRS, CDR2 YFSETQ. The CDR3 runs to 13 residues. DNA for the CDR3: TGCGCCAGCAGCTTGGGGGGAAATGAAAAACTGTTTTTT. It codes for CASSLGGNEKLFF. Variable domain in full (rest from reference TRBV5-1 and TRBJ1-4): KAGVTQTPRYLIKTRGQQVTLSCSPISGHRSVSWYQQTPGQGLQFLFEYFSETQRNKGNFPGRFSGRQFSNSRSEMNVSTLELGDSALYLCASSLGGNEKLFFGSGTQLSVL.

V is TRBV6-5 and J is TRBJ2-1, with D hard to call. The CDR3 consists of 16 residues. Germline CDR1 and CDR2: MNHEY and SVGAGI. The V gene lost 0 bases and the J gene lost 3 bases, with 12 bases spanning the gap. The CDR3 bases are TGTGCCAGCAGTTACTCCTCGACAAGGATCTACAATGAGCAGTTCTTC. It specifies CASSYSSTRIYNEQFF.

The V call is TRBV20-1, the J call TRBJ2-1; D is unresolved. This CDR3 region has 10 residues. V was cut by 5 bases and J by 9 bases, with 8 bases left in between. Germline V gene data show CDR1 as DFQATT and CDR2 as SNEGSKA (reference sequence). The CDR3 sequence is CSAFLGEQFF. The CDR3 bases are TGCAGTGCTTTTCTTGGTGAGCAGTTCTTC.

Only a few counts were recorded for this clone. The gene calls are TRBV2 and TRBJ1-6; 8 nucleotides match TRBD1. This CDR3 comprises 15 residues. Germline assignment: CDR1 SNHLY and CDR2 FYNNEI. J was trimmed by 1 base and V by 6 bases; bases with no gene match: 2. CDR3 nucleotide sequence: TGTGCCAGCAGCCGGGACAGGTCCTATAATTCACCCCTCCACTTT. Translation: CASSRDRSYNSPLHF.

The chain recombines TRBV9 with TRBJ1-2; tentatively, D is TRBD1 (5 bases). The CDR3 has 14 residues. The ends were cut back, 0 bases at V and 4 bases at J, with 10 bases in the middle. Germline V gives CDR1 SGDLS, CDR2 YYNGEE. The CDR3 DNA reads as TGTGCCAGCAGCGTAGAGGTCGGGGGCTATGGCTACACCTTC. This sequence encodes CASSVEVGGYGYTF.

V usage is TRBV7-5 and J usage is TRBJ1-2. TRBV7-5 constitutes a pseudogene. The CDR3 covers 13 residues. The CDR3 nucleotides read TGTGCCAGAAGCCTTCGGGTTTACTATGGCTACACCTTC. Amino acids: CARSLRVYYGYTF.

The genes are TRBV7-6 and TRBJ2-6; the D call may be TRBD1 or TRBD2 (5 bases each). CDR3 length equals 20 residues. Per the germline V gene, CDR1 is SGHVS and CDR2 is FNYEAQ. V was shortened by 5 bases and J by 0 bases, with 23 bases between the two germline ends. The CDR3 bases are TGTGCCAGCAGCCCACGGGGCCGTATGGAAATAGGCTCTGGGGCCAACGTCCTGACTTTC. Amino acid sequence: CASSPRGRMEIGSGANVLTF. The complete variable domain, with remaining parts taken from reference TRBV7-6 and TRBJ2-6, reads GAGVSQSPRYKVTKRGQDVALRCDPISGHVSLYWYRQALGQGPEFLTYFNYEAQQDKSGLPNDRFSAERPEGSISTLTIQRTEQRDSAMYRCASSPRGRMEIGSGANVLTFGAGSRLTVL.

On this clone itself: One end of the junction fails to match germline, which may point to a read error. CDR3 sequence: CASSQAGSNTIYF. DNA for the CDR3: TGTGCCAGCAGTCAAGCAGGATCAAACACCATATATTTT. J is TRBJ1-3 and V is TRBV6-1; D gene unclear. In germline, CDR1 is MNHNS, CDR2 SASEGT. The CDR3 spans 13 residues.

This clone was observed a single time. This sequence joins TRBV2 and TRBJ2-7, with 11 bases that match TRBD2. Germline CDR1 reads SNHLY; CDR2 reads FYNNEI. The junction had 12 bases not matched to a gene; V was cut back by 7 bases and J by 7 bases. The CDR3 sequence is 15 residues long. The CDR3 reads CASIPGLAENREQYF. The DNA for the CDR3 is TGTGCCAGCATCCCGGGACTAGCGGAGAACCGAGAGCAGTACTTC.

CDR3 sequence (DNA): TGTGCCAGCAGTTTGGGGAGGGTCACTGAAGCTTTCTTT. Protein sequence: CASSLGRVTEAFF. The V call is TRBV27, the J call TRBJ1-1, with D unresolved. The CDR3 totals 13 residues. Trimming took off 3 bases at V and 4 bases at J, with 9 bases between the two ends. Germline V gene lookup returns CDR1 MNHEY and CDR2 SMNVEV (reference sequence).

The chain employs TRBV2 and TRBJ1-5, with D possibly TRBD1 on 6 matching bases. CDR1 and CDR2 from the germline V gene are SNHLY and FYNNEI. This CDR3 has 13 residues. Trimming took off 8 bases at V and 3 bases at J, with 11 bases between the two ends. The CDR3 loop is CASADRDNQPQHF. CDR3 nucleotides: TGTGCCAGCGCGGACAGAGACAATCAGCCCCAGCATTTT.

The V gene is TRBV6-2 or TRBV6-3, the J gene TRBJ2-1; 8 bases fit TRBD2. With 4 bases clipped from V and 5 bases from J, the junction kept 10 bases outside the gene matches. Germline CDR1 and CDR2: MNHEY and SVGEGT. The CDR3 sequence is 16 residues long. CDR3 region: CASSFSRTSPHNEQFF. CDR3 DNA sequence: TGTGCCAGCAGTTTTTCAAGGACTAGCCCTCACAATGAGCAGTTCTTC.

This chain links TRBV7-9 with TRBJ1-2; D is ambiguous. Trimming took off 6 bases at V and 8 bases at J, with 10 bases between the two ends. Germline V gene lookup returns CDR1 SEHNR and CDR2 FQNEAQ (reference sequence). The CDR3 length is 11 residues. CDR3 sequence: CASSPSEGYTF. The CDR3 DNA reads TGTGCCAGCAGTCCAAGTGAGGGCTACACCTTC.

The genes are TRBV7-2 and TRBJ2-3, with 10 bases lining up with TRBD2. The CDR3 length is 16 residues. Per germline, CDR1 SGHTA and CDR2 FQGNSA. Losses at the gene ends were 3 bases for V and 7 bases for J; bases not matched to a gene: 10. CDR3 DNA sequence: TGTGCCAGCAGCTTTTCCAGCGGGGGGGCCTTGAATACGCAGTATTTT. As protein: CASSFSSGGALNTQYF.

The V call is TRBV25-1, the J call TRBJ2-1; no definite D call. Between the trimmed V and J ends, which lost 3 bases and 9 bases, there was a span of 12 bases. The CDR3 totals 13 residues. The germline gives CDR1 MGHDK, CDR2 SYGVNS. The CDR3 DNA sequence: TGTGCCAGCAGTGACCGTCCCCACTCTGAGCAGTTCTTC. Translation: CASSDRPHSEQFF.

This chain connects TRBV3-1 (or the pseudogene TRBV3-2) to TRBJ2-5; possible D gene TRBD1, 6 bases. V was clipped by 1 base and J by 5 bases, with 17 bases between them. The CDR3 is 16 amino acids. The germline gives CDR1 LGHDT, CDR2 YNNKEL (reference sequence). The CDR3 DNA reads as TGTGCCAGCAGCCAAGGGGGCAGGGGCCACCGGGAGACCCAGTACTTC. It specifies CASSQGGRGHRETQYF.

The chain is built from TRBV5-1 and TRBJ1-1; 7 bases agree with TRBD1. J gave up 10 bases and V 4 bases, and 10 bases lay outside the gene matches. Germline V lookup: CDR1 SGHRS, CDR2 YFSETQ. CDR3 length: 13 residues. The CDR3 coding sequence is TGCGCCAGCAGCAAGGACAGGACGGATCGAGCTTTCTTT. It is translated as CASSKDRTDRAFF.

The CDR3 is CASSRLAAHQETQYF. CDR3 bases: TGTGCCAGCAGTCGACTAGCGGCCCACCAAGAGACCCAGTACTTC. This chain connects TRBV2 to TRBJ2-5, with TRBD2 matching over 9 bases. In germline, CDR1 is SNHLY, CDR2 FYNNEI. Trimming took 5 bases from V and 0 from J; bases not matched to a gene: 4. This CDR3 has 15 amino acids.

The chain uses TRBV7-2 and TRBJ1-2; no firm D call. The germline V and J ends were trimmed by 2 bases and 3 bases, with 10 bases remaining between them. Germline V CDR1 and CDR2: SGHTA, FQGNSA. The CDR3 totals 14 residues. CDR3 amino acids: CASSLRWQDYGYTF. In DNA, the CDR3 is TGTGCCAGCAGCTTAAGGTGGCAGGACTATGGCTACACCTTC. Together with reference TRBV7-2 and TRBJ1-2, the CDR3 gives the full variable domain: GAGVSQSPSNKVTEKGKDVELRCDPISGHTALYWYRQSLGQGLEFLIYFQGNSAPDKSGLPSDRFSAERTGGSVSTLTIQRTQQEDSAVYLCASSLRWQDYGYTFGSGTRLTVV.

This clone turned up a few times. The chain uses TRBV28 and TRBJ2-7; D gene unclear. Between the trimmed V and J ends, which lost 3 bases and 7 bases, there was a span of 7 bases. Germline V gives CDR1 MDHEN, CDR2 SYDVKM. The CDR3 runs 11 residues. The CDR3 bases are TGTGCCAGCAGTTTTATGGGGGAGCAGTACTTC. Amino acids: CASSFMGEQYF.

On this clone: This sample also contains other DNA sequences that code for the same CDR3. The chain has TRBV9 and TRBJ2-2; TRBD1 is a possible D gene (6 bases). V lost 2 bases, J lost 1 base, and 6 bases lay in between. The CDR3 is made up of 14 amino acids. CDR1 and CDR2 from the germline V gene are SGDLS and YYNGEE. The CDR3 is CASSVTGNTGELFF. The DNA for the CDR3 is TGTGCCAGCAGCGTGACAGGGAACACCGGGGAGCTGTTTTTT.

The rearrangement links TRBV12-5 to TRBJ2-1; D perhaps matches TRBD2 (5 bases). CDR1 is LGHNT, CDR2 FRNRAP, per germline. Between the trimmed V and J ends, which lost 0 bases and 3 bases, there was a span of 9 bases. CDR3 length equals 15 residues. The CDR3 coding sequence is TGTGCTAGTGGTTTGGTAACGGGGAACTACAATGAGCAGTTCTTC. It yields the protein CASGLVTGNYNEQFF. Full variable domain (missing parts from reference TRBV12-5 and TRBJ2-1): DARVTQTPRHKVTEMGQEVTMRCQPILGHNTVFWYRQTMMQGLELLAYFRNRAPLDDSGMPKDRFSAEMPDATLATLKIQPSEPRDSAVYFCASGLVTGNYNEQFFGPGTRLTVL.

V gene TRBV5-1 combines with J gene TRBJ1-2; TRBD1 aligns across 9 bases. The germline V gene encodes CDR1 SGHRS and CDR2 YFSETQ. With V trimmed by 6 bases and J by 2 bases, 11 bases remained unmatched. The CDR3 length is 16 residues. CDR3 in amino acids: CASTLLGTGRNYGYTF. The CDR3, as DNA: TGCGCCAGCACGCTACTCGGGACAGGGAGGAACTATGGCTACACCTTC.

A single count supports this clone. The CDR3: CASSPPLPPPGVFEQYF. In nucleotides, the CDR3 is TGCGCCAGCAGCCCTCCCCTCCCTCCGCCTGGCGTCTTCGAGCAGTACTTC. This sequence joins TRBV23-1 and TRBJ2-7; D is undetermined. TRBV23-1 carries the ORF label, with uncertain function. The CDR3 has 17 amino acids. V shed 6 bases and J shed 6 bases, with 27 bases lying between them.

The CDR3 region has the DNA TGTGCCAGCAGTTTCGGGGTCGAATATGGCTACACCTTC. It is translated as CASSFGVEYGYTF. The chain has TRBV27 and TRBJ1-2; D gene unclear. Germline CDR1 reads MNHEY; CDR2 reads SMNVEV (reference sequence). The CDR3 length is 13 residues. Trimming cost V 3 bases and J 5 bases, with 10 bases left between them.

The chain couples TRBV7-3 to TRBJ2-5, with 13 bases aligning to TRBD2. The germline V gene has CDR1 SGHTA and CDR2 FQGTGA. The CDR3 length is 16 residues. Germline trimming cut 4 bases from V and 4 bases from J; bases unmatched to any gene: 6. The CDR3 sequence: CASSSGLAGVPETQYF. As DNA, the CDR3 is TGTGCCAGCAGCTCCGGACTAGCGGGAGTACCAGAGACCCAGTACTTC.

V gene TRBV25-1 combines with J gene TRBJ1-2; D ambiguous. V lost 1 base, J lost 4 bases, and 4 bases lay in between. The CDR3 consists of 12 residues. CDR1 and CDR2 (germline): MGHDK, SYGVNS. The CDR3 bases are TGTGCCAGCAGTGAATCGGTCTATGGCTACACCTTC. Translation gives CASSESVYGYTF.

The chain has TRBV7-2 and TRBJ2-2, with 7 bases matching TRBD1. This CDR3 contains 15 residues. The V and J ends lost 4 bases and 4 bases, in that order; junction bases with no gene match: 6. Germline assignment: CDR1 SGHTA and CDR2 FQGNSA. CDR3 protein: CASSSGTAATGELFF. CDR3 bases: TGTGCCAGCAGCTCCGGGACAGCGGCCACCGGGGAGCTGTTTTTT.